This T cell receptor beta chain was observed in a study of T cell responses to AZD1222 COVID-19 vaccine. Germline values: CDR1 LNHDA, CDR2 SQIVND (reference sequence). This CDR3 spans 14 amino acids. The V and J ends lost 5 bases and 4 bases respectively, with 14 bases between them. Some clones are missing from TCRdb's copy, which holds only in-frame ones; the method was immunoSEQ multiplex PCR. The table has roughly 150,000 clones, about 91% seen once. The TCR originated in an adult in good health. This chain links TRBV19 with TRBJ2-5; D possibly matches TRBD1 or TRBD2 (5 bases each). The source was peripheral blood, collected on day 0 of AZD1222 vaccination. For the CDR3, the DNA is TGTGCCAGTAGTGGGGGACCCCCGGGAGAGACCCAGTACTTC. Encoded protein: CASSGGPPGETQYF.